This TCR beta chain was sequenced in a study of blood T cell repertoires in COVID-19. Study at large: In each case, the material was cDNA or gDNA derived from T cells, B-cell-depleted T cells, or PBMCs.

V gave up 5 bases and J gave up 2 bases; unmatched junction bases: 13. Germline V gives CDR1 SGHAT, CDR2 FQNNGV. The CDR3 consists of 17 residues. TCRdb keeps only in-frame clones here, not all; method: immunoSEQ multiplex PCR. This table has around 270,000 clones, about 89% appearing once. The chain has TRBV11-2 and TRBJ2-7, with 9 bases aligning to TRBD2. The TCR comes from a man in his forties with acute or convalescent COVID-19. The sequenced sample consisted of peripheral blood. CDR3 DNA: TGTGCCAGCAGCCTTCCCGGGCCCAAGCGGGGGGCCTACGAGCAGTACTTC. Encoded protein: CASSLPGPKRGAYEQYF.